This T cell receptor (beta chain) was recorded in a study of blood T cell repertoires in COVID-19. Looked up from germline, CDR1 is SGHNT and CDR2 is YYREEE (reference sequence). V gave up 2 bases and J gave up 0 bases, with 17 bases separating them. This CDR3 is 17 amino acids long. Some clones are missing from TCRdb's copy, which holds only in-frame ones; the method was immunoSEQ multiplex PCR. The sample carries 250,000 to 300,000 clones, approximately 85% recorded once. Sequencing was done on a sample of PBMCs or T cells enriched from blood (not recorded which). J is TRBJ1-1 and V is TRBV5-4, with a possible D match to TRBD1 (5 bases). The clonotype originates from a woman between 45 and 60 years old who had recovered from COVID-19. The CDR3 sequence is CASSLGIDRSMNTEAFF. The CDR3 bases are TGTGCCAGCAGCTTAGGAATTGACAGATCAATGAACACTGAAGCTTTCTTT.